This T cell receptor beta chain appears in the sequencing data of a study of beta chain features in type 1 diabetes. Study at large: Some 110 million sorted cells were examined across all samples. Study results and limitations: The VDJ junctions of type 1 diabetes patients carried fewer insertions and more deletions.

This clone turned up a few times. Its antigen is unknown. Per the germline V gene, CDR1 is MNHNS and CDR2 is SASEGT. The CDR3 is 12 residues long. V was shortened by 5 bases and J by 6 bases, with 11 bases between the two germline ends. Expressed TCRB transcripts were sequenced, since all the RNA that had been isolated was reverse transcribed. It was found that naive, central memory and regulatory T cell samples averaged approximately 3.9 million reads. Method: immunoSEQ multiplex PCR; TCRdb's copy keeps in-frame clones and lacks some. The sample lists a few hundred thousand clones; about 19% were seen once.

The sequence came from a woman aged 18 to 35 in good health. This chain uses TRBV6-1 with TRBJ2-7; possible D gene TRBD2, 5 bases. The sequenced sample consisted of naive CD4+ T cells from blood. The CDR3 is CASSPDSGEQYF. CDR3 nucleotides: TGTGCCAGCAGTCCGGACTCGGGCGAGCAGTACTTC.